The table lists the clone carrying this T cell receptor (beta chain) with a count of one. Authors' analysis steps: Estimation of nucleated cell counts was performed using reference gene primer amplification. Sequencing used immunoSEQ multiplex PCR; TCRdb keeps in-frame clones, though not all of them. The V and J calls and clone size come from that table; D and trimming were worked out from the DNA. This table has approximately 120,000 clones, roughly 79% appearing once. The data originate from a study of blood T cell repertoires in COVID-19. Study-wide context: Acute and convalescent COVID-19 specimens originated in the United States, Italy and Spain. From T cells, B-cell-depleted T cells, or PBMCs came the material, which was cDNA or gDNA.

V shed 7 bases and J 7 bases; nucleotides not matched to a gene: 16. CDR1 and CDR2 from the germline V gene are SNHLY and FYNNEI. This CDR3 has 16 residues. J is TRBJ2-5 and V is TRBV2; 9 nucleotides match TRBD2. The receptor comes from a human donor in a cohort sampled during active COVID-19. Sample: peripheral blood. CDR3 region: CASKFSAGGRLGTQYF. The CDR3 DNA sequence: TGTGCCAGCAAATTTTCCGCGGGGGGGCGGTTGGGGACCCAGTACTTC.